The 9 T cell receptor beta chains below were found in one sample sequenced in a study of cytomegalovirus exposure and HLA in healthy donors. Assay: immunoSEQ multiplex PCR; the TCRdb copy retains only in-frame clones and omits some. Here the sample spans some 170,000 clones, about 89% being singletons. The sequenced material came from PBMCs. These receptors came from a man aged 30 to 45 in good health and CMV-seropositive.

This chain connects TRBV11-2 to TRBJ2-3, with no clear D. Germline assignment: CDR1 SGHAT and CDR2 FQNNGV. V lost 6 bases and J 6 bases, leaving 10 bases between the germline ends. This CDR3 comprises 12 residues. Here the CDR3 reads CASSLHLDTQYF. The CDR3 DNA sequence: TGTGCCAGCAGTCTCCACCTTGATACGCAGTATTTT.

This clone was observed a single time. The chain employs TRBV6-1 and TRBJ1-2; D is uncertain. The CDR3 is 15 residues long. Trimming removed 8 bases at V and 8 bases at J, with 24 bases between. Germline CDR1 MNHNS, CDR2 SASEGT. The CDR3 DNA reads as TGTGCCAGCTTTTTTCCCGGGCCTTACGGATGGGGCTACACCTTC. Amino acid sequence: CASFFPGPYGWGYTF.

The chain joins TRBV6-4 to TRBJ1-5; no definite D call. The CDR3 runs to 13 residues. V was clipped by 6 bases and J by 7 bases, with 13 bases between them. Germline loops: CDR1 MRHNA, CDR2 SNTAGT. CDR3 sequence reads: CASSQDLYQPQHF. For the CDR3, the DNA is TGTGCCAGCAGCCAGGACCTTTACCAGCCCCAGCATTTT.

This chain connects TRBV5-6 to TRBJ2-1, with D possibly matching TRBD2 (7 bases). Germline loops: CDR1 SGHDT, CDR2 YYEEEE. The CDR3 is 14 amino acids. The ends were cut back, 4 bases at V and 9 bases at J, with 17 bases in the middle. CDR3 DNA sequence: TGTGCCAGCAGCCCCTGGGGGGGGGCGATTGAGCAGTTCTTC. Protein product: CASSPWGGAIEQFF.

The rearrangement links TRBV6-5 to TRBJ1-2; 8 bases fit TRBD1. V dropped 2 bases and J dropped 6; count of bases not matched to a gene: 8. Germline assignment: CDR1 MNHEY and CDR2 SVGAGI. CDR3 size: 15 residues. CDR3 nucleotide sequence: TGTGCCAGCAGTTACAACGGACAGGGTATCGATGGCTACACCTTC. Protein: CASSYNGQGIDGYTF.

This clone was observed a few times. V is TRBV28 and J is TRBJ1-2; 11 bases align to TRBD1. The junction had 6 bases not matched to a gene; V was cut back by 5 bases and J by 4 bases. The CDR3 totals 15 residues. Germline values: CDR1 MDHEN, CDR2 SYDVKM. CDR3 coding DNA: TGTGCCAGCAGTGCTACCGGGACAGGGGGCTATGGCTACACCTTC. It specifies CASSATGTGGYGYTF.

The J gene is TRBJ2-3, the V gene TRBV6-1; D might be TRBD2 (5 bases). CDR1 and CDR2 (germline): MNHNS, SASEGT. The CDR3 runs to 15 residues. V gave up 6 bases and J gave up 5 bases, with 18 bases separating them. CDR3 sequence reads: CASRPFAGALDTQYF. The CDR3 coding sequence is TGTGCCAGCAGGCCTTTCGCGGGTGCGTTAGATACGCAGTATTTT.

The chain links TRBV9 to TRBJ2-3, with TRBD2 identical over 10 bases. CDR3 length equals 16 residues. The germline CDR1 and CDR2 sequences are SGDLS and YYNGEE. After removal of 0 bases from V and 5 bases from J, the junction contained 6 bases not matched to a gene. CDR3: CASSVGDSGGRDTQYF. CDR3 DNA: TGTGCCAGCAGCGTAGGTGATAGCGGGGGGCGAGATACGCAGTATTTT. Full variable domain (outside the CDR3, taken from reference TRBV9 and TRBJ2-3): DSGVTQTPKHLITATGQRVTLRCSPRSGDLSVYWYQQSLDQGLQFLIQYYNGEERAKGNILERFSAQQFPDLHSELNLSSLELGDSALYFCASSVGDSGGRDTQYFGPGTRLTVL.

This chain joins TRBV27 and TRBJ2-1; D gene unclear. V was shortened by 7 bases and J by 8 bases, with 27 bases between the two germline ends. The CDR3 has 17 amino acids. The germline V gene encodes CDR1 MNHEY and CDR2 SMNVEV (reference sequence). CDR3 nucleotides: TGTGCCAGCACAACTACCGGACCGCGTCGCATTATGGATGAGCAGTTCTTC. This gives the protein CASTTTGPRRIMDEQFF.